These 3 T cell receptor beta chains were sequenced from one sample in a study of T cell responses to AZD1222 COVID-19 vaccine. The data were produced by immunoSEQ multiplex PCR, yet TCRdb's version contains in-frame clones alone and is incomplete. This table has tens of thousands of clones, about 90% appearing once. The starting material was peripheral blood, obtained on day 0 of MenACWY control vaccination. The origin of the receptors is an adult in good health.

The rearrangement uses TRBV4-1 and TRBJ1-2; D not resolved. CDR1 and CDR2 (germline): MGHRA, YSYEKL. The CDR3 runs 13 residues. V lost 3 bases and J lost 4, with 9 bases in between. The CDR3 sequence is CASSHGGRYGYTF. CDR3 DNA sequence: TGCGCCAGCAGCCACGGCGGCCGCTATGGCTACACCTTC.

This clone was observed once. The rearrangement joins TRBV30 to TRBJ1-2; a possible D gene is TRBD1 (5 bases). Germline lookup yields CDR1 GTSNPN and CDR2 SVGIG (reference sequence). The CDR3 is 13 amino acids. V lost 8 bases to trimming and J lost 0 bases, with 13 bases between them. Here the CDR3 reads CAGAERTNYGYTF. For the CDR3, the DNA is TGTGCCGGGGCTGAAAGGACTAACTATGGCTACACCTTC.

This rearrangement joins TRBV5-1 to TRBJ2-7; D may correspond to TRBD1 or TRBD2 (7 bases each). V lost 4 bases and J lost 2, with 22 bases in between. Germline CDR1 reads SGHRS; CDR2 reads YFSETQ. This CDR3 is 17 amino acids long. CDR3 loop: CASSPWEGAALTYEQYF. The CDR3 DNA is TGCGCCAGCAGCCCCTGGGAGGGGGCGGCCCTCACCTACGAGCAGTACTTC.